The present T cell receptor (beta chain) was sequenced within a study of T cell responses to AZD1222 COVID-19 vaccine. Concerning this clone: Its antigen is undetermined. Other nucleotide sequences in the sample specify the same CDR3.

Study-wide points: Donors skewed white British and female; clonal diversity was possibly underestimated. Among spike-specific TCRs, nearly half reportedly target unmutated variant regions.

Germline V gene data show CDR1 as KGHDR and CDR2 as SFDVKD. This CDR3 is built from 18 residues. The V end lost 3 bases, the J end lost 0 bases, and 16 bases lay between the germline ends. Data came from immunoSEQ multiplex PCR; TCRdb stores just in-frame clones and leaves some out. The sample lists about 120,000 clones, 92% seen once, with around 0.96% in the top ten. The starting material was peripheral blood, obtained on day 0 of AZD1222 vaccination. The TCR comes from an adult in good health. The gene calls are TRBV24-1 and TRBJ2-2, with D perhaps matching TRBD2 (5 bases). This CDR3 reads CATSDLPLASTNTGELFF. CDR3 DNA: TGTGCCACCAGTGATCTTCCTCTAGCATCAACGAACACCGGGGAGCTGTTTTTT.